The 2 T cell receptor beta chains below were found in one sample sequenced in a study of early T cells in non-severe SARS-CoV-2 infection (dated by TCRdb to about 2021). The library was generated by 5' RACE. Instrument used: NextSeq 500. TCRdb handled the public reads itself, with Q25 trimming in fastp and clone calling in MiXCR, and kept productive beta chains. Every distinct CDR3 protein forms one entry, paired with its most common genes and DNA. The table for this sample lists fewer than 35,000 distinct CDR3 sequences; about 5% of them were counted only once. The ten largest account for less than 15% of the sample. Input material: whole blood. These receptor sequences come from an adult who was a healthcare worker with PCR-confirmed SARS-CoV-2 infection or an uninfected control (not recorded which).

This clonotype showed up many times. This chain joins TRBV7-9 and TRBJ1-6; D is unresolved. V shed 6 bases and J shed 6 bases, with 15 bases lying between them. This CDR3 is 15 amino acids long. Germline V gene lookup returns CDR1 SEHNR and CDR2 FQNEAQ (reference sequence). In nucleotides, the CDR3 is TGTGCCAGCAGGCTAGGGCGAGGATTTAATTCACCCCTCCACTTT. Translating gives CASRLGRGFNSPLHF.

This clonotype came up many times. The rearrangement uses TRBV29-1 and TRBJ2-1; D gene ambiguous. V was trimmed by 7 bases and J by 6 bases, leaving 16 bases between them. Germline loops: CDR1 SQVTM, CDR2 ANQGSEA. The CDR3 contains 13 residues. CDR3 DNA sequence: TGCAGCGGCGGTGCGGCCGTTCGCAATGAGCAGTTCTTC. This sequence encodes CSGGAAVRNEQFF.